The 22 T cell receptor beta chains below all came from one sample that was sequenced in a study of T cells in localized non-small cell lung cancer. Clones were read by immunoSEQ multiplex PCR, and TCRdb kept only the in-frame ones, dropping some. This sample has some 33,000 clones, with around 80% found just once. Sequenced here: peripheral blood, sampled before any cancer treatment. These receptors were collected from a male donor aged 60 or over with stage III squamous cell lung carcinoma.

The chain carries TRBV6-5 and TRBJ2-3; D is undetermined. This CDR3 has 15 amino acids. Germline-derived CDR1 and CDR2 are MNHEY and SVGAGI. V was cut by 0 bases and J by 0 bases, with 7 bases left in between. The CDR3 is CASSYSSGSTDTQYF. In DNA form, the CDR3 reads TGTGCCAGCAGTTACTCAAGTGGTAGCACAGATACGCAGTATTTT.

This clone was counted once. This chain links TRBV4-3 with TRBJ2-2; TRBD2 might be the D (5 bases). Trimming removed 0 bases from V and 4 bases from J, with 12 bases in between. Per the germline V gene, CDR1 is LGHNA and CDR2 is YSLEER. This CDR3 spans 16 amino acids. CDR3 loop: CASSQDSDSGTGELFF. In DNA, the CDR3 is TGCGCCAGCAGCCAAGATTCGGACTCGGGCACCGGGGAGCTGTTTTTT.

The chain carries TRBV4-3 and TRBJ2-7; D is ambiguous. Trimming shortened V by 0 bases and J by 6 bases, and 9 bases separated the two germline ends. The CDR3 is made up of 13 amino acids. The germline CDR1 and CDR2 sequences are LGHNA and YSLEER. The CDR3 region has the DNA TGCGCCAGCAGCCAAGAAGCCTTCGGCGAGCAGTACTTC. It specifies CASSQEAFGEQYF.

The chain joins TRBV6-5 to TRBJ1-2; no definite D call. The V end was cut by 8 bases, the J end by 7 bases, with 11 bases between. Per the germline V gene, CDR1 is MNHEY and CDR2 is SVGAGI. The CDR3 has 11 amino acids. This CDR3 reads CASSEMIGYTF. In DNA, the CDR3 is TGTGCCAGCTCCGAGATGATTGGCTACACCTTC.

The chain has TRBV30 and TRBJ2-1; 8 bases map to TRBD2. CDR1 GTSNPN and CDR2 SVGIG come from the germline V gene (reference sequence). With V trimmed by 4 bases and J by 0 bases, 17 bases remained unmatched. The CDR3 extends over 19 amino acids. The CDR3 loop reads CAWKGGGRLGRASYNEQFF. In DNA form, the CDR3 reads TGTGCCTGGAAGGGTGGGGGGCGACTCGGGAGGGCCTCCTACAATGAGCAGTTCTTC.

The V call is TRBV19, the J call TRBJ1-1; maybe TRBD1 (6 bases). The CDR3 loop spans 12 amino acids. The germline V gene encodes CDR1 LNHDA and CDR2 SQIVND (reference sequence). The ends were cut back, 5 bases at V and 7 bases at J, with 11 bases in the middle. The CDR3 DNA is TGTGCCAGTAGTGGCGACAGGTTTGAAGCTTTCTTT. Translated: CASSGDRFEAFF.

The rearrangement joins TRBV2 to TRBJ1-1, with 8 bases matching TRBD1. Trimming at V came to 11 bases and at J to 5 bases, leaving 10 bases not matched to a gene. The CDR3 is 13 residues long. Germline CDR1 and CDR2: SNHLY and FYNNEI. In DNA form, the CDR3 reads TGTGCCGGCAAGACAGGGGAGTCAACTGAAGCTTTCTTT. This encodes CAGKTGESTEAFF.

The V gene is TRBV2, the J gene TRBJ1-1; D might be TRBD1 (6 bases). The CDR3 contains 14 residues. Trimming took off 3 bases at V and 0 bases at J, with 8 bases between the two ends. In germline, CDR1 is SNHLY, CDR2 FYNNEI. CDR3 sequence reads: CASSETGLNTEAFF. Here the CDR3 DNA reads TGTGCCAGCAGTGAGACAGGCCTGAACACTGAAGCTTTCTTT.

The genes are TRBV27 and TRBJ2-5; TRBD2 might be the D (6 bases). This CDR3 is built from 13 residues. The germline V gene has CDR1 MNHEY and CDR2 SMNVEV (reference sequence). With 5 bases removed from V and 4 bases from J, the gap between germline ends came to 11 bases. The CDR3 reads CASSRDWAETQYF. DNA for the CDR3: TGTGCCAGCAGTCGGGACTGGGCAGAGACCCAGTACTTC.

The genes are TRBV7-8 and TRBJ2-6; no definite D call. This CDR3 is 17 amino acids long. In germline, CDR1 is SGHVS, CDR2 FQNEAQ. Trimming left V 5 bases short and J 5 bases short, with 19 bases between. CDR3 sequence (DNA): TGTGCCAGCAGCGTTTACACCCCACAAAGTCGGGCCAACGTCCTGACTTTC. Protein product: CASSVYTPQSRANVLTF.

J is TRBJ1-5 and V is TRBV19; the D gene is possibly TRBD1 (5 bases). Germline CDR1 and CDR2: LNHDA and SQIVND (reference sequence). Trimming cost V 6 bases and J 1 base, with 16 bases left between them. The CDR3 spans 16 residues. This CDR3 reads CASRNRDGRSNQPQHF. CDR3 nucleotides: TGTGCCAGTAGAAACCGGGACGGAAGGAGCAATCAGCCCCAGCATTTT.

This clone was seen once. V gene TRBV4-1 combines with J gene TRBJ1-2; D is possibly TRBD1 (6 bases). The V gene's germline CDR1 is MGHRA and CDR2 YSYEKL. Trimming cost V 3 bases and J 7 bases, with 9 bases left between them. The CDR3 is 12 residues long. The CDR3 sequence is CASSHPRGGYTF. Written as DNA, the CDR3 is TGCGCCAGCAGCCACCCCAGGGGTGGCTACACCTTC.

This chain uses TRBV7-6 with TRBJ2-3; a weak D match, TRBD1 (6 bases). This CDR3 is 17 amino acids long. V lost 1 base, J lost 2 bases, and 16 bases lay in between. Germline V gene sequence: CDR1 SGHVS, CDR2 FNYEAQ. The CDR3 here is CASSLDSAQGITDTQYF. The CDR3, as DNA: TGTGCCAGCAGCTTAGACAGCGCGCAGGGGATCACAGATACGCAGTATTTT.

This CDR3 is CASSLGRGRTYNEQFF. CDR3 in DNA: TGTGCCAGCAGCTTAGGCCGCGGGAGGACCTACAATGAGCAGTTCTTC. The chain has TRBV11-2 and TRBJ2-1; 8 bases map to TRBD2. V lost 1 base to trimming and J lost 2 bases; unmatched junction nucleotides: 4. Looked up from germline, CDR1 is SGHAT and CDR2 is FQNNGV. The CDR3 sequence is 16 residues long.

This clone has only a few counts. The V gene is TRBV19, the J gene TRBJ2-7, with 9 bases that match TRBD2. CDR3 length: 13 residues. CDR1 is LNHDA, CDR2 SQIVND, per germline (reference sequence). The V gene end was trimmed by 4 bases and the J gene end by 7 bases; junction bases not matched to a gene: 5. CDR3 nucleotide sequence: TGTGCCAGTAGTACGGTAGCGGGAGTTGAGCAGTACTTC. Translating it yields CASSTVAGVEQYF.

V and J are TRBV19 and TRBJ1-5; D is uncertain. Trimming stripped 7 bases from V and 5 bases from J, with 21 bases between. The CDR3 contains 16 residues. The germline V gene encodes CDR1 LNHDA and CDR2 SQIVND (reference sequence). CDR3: CASNLAPGSADQPQHF. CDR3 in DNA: TGTGCCAGTAATCTTGCGCCAGGTTCAGCGGATCAGCCCCAGCATTTT.

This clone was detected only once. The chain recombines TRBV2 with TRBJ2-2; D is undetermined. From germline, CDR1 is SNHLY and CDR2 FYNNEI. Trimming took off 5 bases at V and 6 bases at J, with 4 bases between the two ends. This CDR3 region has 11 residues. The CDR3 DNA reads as TGTGCCAGCAGTTACTCCGGGGAGCTGTTTTTT. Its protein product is CASSYSGELFF.

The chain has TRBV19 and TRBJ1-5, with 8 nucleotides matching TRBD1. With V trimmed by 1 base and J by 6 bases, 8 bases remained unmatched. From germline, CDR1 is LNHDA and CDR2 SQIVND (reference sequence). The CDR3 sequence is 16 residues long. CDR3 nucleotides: TGTGCCAGTAGTATAGGGGCAGGGGGCGCAGGTCAGCCCCAGCATTTT. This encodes CASSIGAGGAGQPQHF. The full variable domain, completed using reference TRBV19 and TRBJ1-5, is DGGITQSPKYLFRKEGQNVTLSCEQNLNHDAMYWYRQDPGQGLRLIYYSQIVNDFQKGDIAEGYSVSREKKESFPLTVTSAQKNPTAFYLCASSIGAGGAGQPQHFGDGTRLSIL.

The CDR3 nucleotides read TGTGCCAGCAGTGGGGTCCAGGGATGGCAAGAGACCCAGTACTTC. Protein: CASSGVQGWQETQYF. V and J are TRBV6-1 and TRBJ2-5; tentatively, D is TRBD1 (5 bases). The germline V and J ends were trimmed by 4 bases and 2 bases, with 14 bases remaining between them. CDR1 is MNHNS, CDR2 SASEGT, per germline. The CDR3 consists of 15 residues.

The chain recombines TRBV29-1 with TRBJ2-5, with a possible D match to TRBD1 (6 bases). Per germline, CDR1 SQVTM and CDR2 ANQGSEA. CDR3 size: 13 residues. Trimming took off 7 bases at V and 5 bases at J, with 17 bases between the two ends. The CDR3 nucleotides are TGCAGCGGGGGTTACAGGGCTGGGGAGACCCAGTACTTC. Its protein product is CSGGYRAGETQYF.

The CDR3 sequence: CASSVGGDGETQYF. For the CDR3, the DNA is TGTGCCAGCAGCGTAGGAGGGGATGGGGAGACCCAGTACTTC. The V gene is TRBV9, the J gene TRBJ2-5, with D tentatively TRBD1 or TRBD2 (5 bases each). Germline V CDR1 and CDR2: SGDLS, YYNGEE. The V end lost 0 bases, the J end lost 5 bases, and 11 bases lay between the germline ends. This CDR3 region has 14 residues.

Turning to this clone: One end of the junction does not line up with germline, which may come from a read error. The CDR3 DNA reads TGTGCTAGCAGTCCTACGATAGCGGGAGGTTTCAATGAGCAGTTCTTC. The encoded protein is CASSPTIAGGFNEQFF. This chain connects TRBV7-7 to TRBJ2-1; 10 positions agree with TRBD2. CDR3 length equals 16 residues. Germline V lookup: CDR1 SSHAT, CDR2 FNYEAQ (reference sequence).